This T cell receptor beta chain was identified during a study of T cells in Graves' hyperthyroidism and ophthalmopathy. Study-wide points: The model predicted ophthalmopathy a median approximately 6.3 months before onset.

Amplification yielded TCR beta CDR3 regions, with RNA transcripts as the source. With the HTBI primer set, the TCR CDR3 went through a first round of RT-PCR. TCRdb ran MiXCR on the multiplex PCR reads and lists one entry per CDR3 protein. The table records approximately 430,000 distinct CDR3 sequences, approximately 14% of them present only once. This clonotype was detected ten times or more. Its cognate antigen is unknown. The ends lost 4 bases at V and 2 bases at J; junction bases unmatched: 6. The CDR3 covers 15 residues. Germline V CDR1 and CDR2: SGHDN, FVKESK. The source material was blood. The rearrangement uses TRBV14 and TRBJ2-7, with 9 nucleotides matching TRBD1. The receptor was derived from a young man with Graves' ophthalmopathy. The CDR3, as DNA: TGTGCCAGCAGCCGCAGCGGACAGGGGACCTACGAGCAGTACTTC. Translated: CASSRSGQGTYEQYF.